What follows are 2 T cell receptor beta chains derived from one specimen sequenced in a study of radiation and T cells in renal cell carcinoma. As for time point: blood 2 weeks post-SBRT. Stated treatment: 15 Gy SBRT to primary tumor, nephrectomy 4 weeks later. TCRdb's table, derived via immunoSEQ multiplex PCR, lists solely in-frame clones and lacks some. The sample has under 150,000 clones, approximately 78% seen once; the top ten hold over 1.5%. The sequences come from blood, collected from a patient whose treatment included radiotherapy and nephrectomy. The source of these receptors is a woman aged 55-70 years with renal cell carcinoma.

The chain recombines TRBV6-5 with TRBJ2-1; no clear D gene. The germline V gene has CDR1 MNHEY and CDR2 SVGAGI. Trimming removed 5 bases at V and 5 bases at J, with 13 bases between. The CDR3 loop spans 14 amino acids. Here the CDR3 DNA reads TGTGCCAGCAGTCGACGGACCTGGGACAATGAGCAGTTCTTC. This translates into CASSRRTWDNEQFF.

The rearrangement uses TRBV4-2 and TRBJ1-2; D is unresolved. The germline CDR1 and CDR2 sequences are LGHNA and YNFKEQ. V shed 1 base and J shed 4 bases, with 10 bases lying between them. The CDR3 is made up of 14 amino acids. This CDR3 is CASSQGGSFYGYTF. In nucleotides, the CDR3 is TGTGCCAGCAGCCAAGGCGGTTCTTTCTATGGCTACACCTTC.